This T cell receptor beta chain was documented in a study of shared clonotypes between healthy human individuals. For this clone: Additional DNA sequences in this sample encode the identical CDR3.

It was into CD45RA+ naive and CD45RA-negative memory subsets that the CD4+ cells were split. Generated by immunoSEQ multiplex PCR, the TCRdb table keeps only in-frame clones and is missing some. The sample shows 600,000 to 800,000 clones, roughly 72% of them seen only once. Sequencing was performed on memory CD4+ T cells sorted from blood. The subset was: CD45RA-negative fraction. This TCR derives from a woman in her twenties or thirties in good health.

The DNA for the CDR3 is TGTGCCAGCAGCTTGGATCTGAACACTGAAGCTTTCTTT. Its protein is CASSLDLNTEAFF. This chain connects TRBV11-2 to TRBJ1-1, with D uncertain. Looked up from germline, CDR1 is SGHAT and CDR2 is FQNNGV. CDR3 length: 13 amino acids. V dropped 3 bases and J dropped 0 bases, with 5 bases sitting between them.